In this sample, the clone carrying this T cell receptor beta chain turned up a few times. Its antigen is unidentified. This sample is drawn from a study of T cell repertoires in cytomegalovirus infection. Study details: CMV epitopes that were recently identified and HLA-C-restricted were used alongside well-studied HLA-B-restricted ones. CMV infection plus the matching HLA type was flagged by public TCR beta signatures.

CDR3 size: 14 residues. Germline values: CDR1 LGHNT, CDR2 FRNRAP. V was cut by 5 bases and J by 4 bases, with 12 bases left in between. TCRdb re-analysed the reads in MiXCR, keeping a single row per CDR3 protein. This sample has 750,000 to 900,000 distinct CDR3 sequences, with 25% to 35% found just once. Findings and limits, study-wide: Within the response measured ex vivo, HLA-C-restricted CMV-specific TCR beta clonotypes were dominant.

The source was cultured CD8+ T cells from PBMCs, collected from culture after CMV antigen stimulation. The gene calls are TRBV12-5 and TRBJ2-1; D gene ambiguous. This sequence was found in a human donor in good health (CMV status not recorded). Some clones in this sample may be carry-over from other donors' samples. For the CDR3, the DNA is TGTGCTAGTGGTGATCCGGCTATATACAATGAGCAGTTCTTC. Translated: CASGDPAIYNEQFF.